This record concerns one T cell receptor (beta chain) sequence. These data belong to a study of blood T cell repertoires in COVID-19. Study-wide background: Nucleic acid was either cDNA or gDNA, and it came from T cells, B-cell-depleted T cells, or PBMCs.

This CDR3 contains 15 residues. J gave up 3 bases and V 3 bases, and 7 bases lay outside the gene matches. The germline V gene encodes CDR1 MDHEN and CDR2 SYDVKM. Per the original methods: Estimated nucleated cell counts came from reference gene primer amplification. Libraries were prepared by immunoSEQ multiplex PCR; TCRdb keeps only in-frame clonotypes and omits some of them. Clonal size and the V and J genes are those of that table, whereas D and trimming came from the DNA. The repertoire holds some 380,000 clones, roughly four fifths seen once, with about 1% in the top ten. Source material: peripheral blood. This sequence originates from a human donor with acute or convalescent COVID-19. The donor label of this sample is uncertain. The rearrangement links TRBV28 to TRBJ2-7; 8 bases are a match to TRBD1. The CDR3 here is CASSFPGGKLYEQYF. The CDR3 bases are TGTGCCAGCAGTTTTCCAGGGGGCAAACTCTACGAGCAGTACTTC.